The rows below give T cell receptor beta chains drawn from one sample of a study of T cells in Graves' hyperthyroidism and ophthalmopathy. Each CDR3 protein gets one entry after TCRdb re-called the multiplex PCR reads with MiXCR. The repertoire holds about 640,000 distinct CDR3 sequences, with about 20% as singletons. Source material: blood. The receptors were sampled from a man aged 30 to 45 with Graves' ophthalmopathy. The CDR3 runs from the conserved cysteine through the conserved F or W. D genes are given only for firm matches. Where a row states a size, it is once, few, many or the class of an expanded clone; other rows omit it.

V gene: TRBV6-1
J gene: TRBJ2-3
D gene: TRBD1
clone size: .
CDR3 DNA: TGTGCCAGCAGTTCACAGGGGAATACGCAGTATTTT
CDR3 protein: CASSSQGNTQYF

V gene: TRBV6-1
J gene: TRBJ1-5
D gene: .
clone size: .
CDR3 DNA: TGTGCCAGCCGCTCAGGGGTCCAGCCCCAGCATTTT
CDR3 protein: CASRSGVQPQHF

V gene: TRBV28
J gene: TRBJ2-7
D gene: .
clone size: few
CDR3 DNA: TGTGCCAGCAGTTTTGGTCCACCCTACGAGCAGTACTTC
CDR3 protein: CASSFGPPYEQYF

V gene: TRBV19
J gene: TRBJ2-3
D gene: .
clone size: .
CDR3 DNA: TGTGCCACCCAAGCAGGGGAAATTGCGCAGTATTTT
CDR3 protein: CATQAGEIAQYF

V gene: TRBV2
J gene: TRBJ2-7
D gene: .
clone size: few
CDR3 DNA: TGTGCCAGCAGTGATCGGGGGGCTAGCACCTACGAGCAGTACTTC
CDR3 protein: CASSDRGASTYEQYF

V gene: TRBV28
J gene: TRBJ2-5
D gene: .
clone size: many
CDR3 DNA: TGTGCCAGCAGACCTCGAAAGGAGACCCAGTACTTC
CDR3 protein: CASRPRKETQYF

V gene: TRBV5-1
J gene: TRBJ2-7
D gene: .
clone size: many
CDR3 DNA: TGCGCCAGCAGGGAGGAGGGCTCCTACGAGCAGTACTTC
CDR3 protein: CASREEGSYEQYF

V gene: TRBV11-3
J gene: TRBJ2-7
D gene: .
clone size: few
CDR3 DNA: TGTGCCAGCAGCCCTAAGGGGGATCACGGGTACTACGAGCAGTACTTC
CDR3 protein: CASSPKGDHGYYEQYF

V gene: TRBV18
J gene: TRBJ2-7
D gene: TRBD1
clone size: many
CDR3 DNA: TGTGCCAGCTCACGAACAGGGGCGACCTACGAGCAGTACTTC
CDR3 protein: CASSRTGATYEQYF

V gene: TRBV7-2
J gene: TRBJ1-6
D gene: TRBD1
clone size: few
CDR3 DNA: TGTGCCAGCAGAACCGGGACAGGGGCTAATTCACCCCTCCACTTT
CDR3 protein: CASRTGTGANSPLHF

V gene: TRBV5-1
J gene: TRBJ2-3
D gene: TRBD2
clone size: .
CDR3 DNA: TGCGCCAGCAGCTTGGCTCCGGGACTAGCGGGAGCTGTAGATACGCAGTATTTT
CDR3 protein: CASSLAPGLAGAVDTQYF

V gene: TRBV7-9
J gene: TRBJ2-5
D gene: .
clone size: few
CDR3 DNA: TGTGCCAGCAGCTATGGGGTCCAAGAGACCCAGTACTTC
CDR3 protein: CASSYGVQETQYF

V gene: TRBV6-1
J gene: TRBJ1-2
D gene: .
clone size: .
CDR3 DNA: TGTGCCAGCAGTGAAGGGGATGGGAGGTATGGCTACACCTTC
CDR3 protein: CASSEGDGRYGYTF

V gene: TRBV2
J gene: TRBJ2-4
D gene: TRBD2
clone size: .
CDR3 DNA: TGTGCCAGCAGTGAAGCGCTCCGTATACTATTGAGCGGGAGGGTAGCCAAAAACATTCAGTACTTC
CDR3 protein: CASSEALRILLSGRVAKNIQYF

V gene: TRBV5-6
J gene: TRBJ1-1
D gene: .
clone size: many
CDR3 DNA: TGTGCCAGCAGCTTCGGACTCGAGAACACTGAAGCTTTCTTT
CDR3 protein: CASSFGLENTEAFF

V gene: TRBV28
J gene: TRBJ2-1
D gene: .
clone size: many
CDR3 DNA: TGTGCCAGCATCCCAACTAAGGGGGGCTCCTACAATGAGCAGTTCTTC
CDR3 protein: CASIPTKGGSYNEQFF

V gene: TRBV3-1
J gene: TRBJ2-2
D gene: .
clone size: .
CDR3 DNA: TGTGCCAGCAGCAGACAGGTGACGAACACCGGGGAGCTGTTTTTT
CDR3 protein: CASSRQVTNTGELFF

V gene: TRBV7-8
J gene: TRBJ1-4
D gene: TRBD1
clone size: few
CDR3 DNA: TGTGCCAGCAGGATAGGGACAGGGGTTAATGAAAAACTGTTTTTT
CDR3 protein: CASRIGTGVNEKLFF

V gene: TRBV9
J gene: TRBJ2-4
D gene: .
clone size: .
CDR3 DNA: TGTGCCAGCTCGGCTAGCGACGGAAACATTCAGTACTTC
CDR3 protein: CASSASDGNIQYF

V gene: TRBV7-9
J gene: TRBJ2-7
D gene: TRBD1
clone size: few
CDR3 DNA: TGTGCCAGCAGCCCAACGGGACAGAAGGAGCAGTACTTC
CDR3 protein: CASSPTGQKEQYF

V gene: TRBV12-3/TRBV12-4
J gene: TRBJ1-1
D gene: .
clone size: many
CDR3 DNA: TGTGCCAGCAGTCCGAGATCAGGTGGGAACACTGAAGCTTTCTTT
CDR3 protein: CASSPRSGGNTEAFF

V gene: TRBV12-3/TRBV12-4
J gene: TRBJ1-2
D gene: TRBD1
clone size: many
CDR3 DNA: TGTGCCAGCAGTTCACTGACTCGACAGGGGAATTACGGTGGCTACACCTTC
CDR3 protein: CASSSLTRQGNYGGYTF

V gene: TRBV4-1
J gene: TRBJ2-3
D gene: TRBD1
clone size: many
CDR3 DNA: TGCGCCAGCAGCAAAGGACAGGGGCCTAGCACAGATACGCAGTATTTT
CDR3 protein: CASSKGQGPSTDTQYF

V gene: TRBV4-1
J gene: TRBJ2-7
D gene: TRBD2
clone size: few
CDR3 DNA: TGCGCCAGCAGCCAAGGGGCCTCCGGGAGGGCCGCGTACGAGCAGTACTTC
CDR3 protein: CASSQGASGRAAYEQYF

V gene: TRBV30
J gene: TRBJ2-7
D gene: .
clone size: many
CDR3 DNA: TGTGCCTGGAAGAATAGGGGTTTCTCCTACGAGCAGTACTTC
CDR3 protein: CAWKNRGFSYEQYF

V gene: TRBV4-1
J gene: TRBJ2-7
D gene: TRBD2
clone size: .
CDR3 DNA: TGCGCCAGCAGCCCCATAGGGAGGGACGTTACCTACGAGCAGTACTTC
CDR3 protein: CASSPIGRDVTYEQYF

V gene: TRBV7-2
J gene: TRBJ2-3
D gene: TRBD2
clone size: many
CDR3 DNA: TGTGCCAGCAGTCCGGGACTAGCGGGAGCGGCAGATACGCAGTATTTT
CDR3 protein: CASSPGLAGAADTQYF

V gene: TRBV30
J gene: TRBJ2-1
D gene: .
clone size: few
CDR3 DNA: TGTGCCTGGAGTCACGGGTATGAGCAGTTCTTC
CDR3 protein: CAWSHGYEQFF

V gene: TRBV6-1
J gene: TRBJ2-7
D gene: TRBD1
clone size: few
CDR3 DNA: TGTGCCAGCAGGCCTCCGGGACAGGGTAGCGCCTACGAGCAGTACTTC
CDR3 protein: CASRPPGQGSAYEQYF

V gene: TRBV20-1
J gene: TRBJ2-1
D gene: .
clone size: few
CDR3 DNA: TGCAGTGCTAGGGACCTGGGGGAAGGGAGCCACAATGAGCAGTTCTTC
CDR3 protein: CSARDLGEGSHNEQFF

V gene: TRBV11-2
J gene: TRBJ2-2
D gene: .
clone size: .
CDR3 DNA: TGTGCCAGCAGCTTGGCCCCCAGGGAAAGAACCGGGGAGCTGTTTTTT
CDR3 protein: CASSLAPRERTGELFF

V gene: TRBV18
J gene: TRBJ2-7
D gene: .
clone size: few
CDR3 DNA: TGTGCCAGCTCACCAAGAAGGGAGCGGTACGAGCAGTACTTC
CDR3 protein: CASSPRRERYEQYF

V gene: TRBV7-2
J gene: TRBJ1-2
D gene: .
clone size: few
CDR3 DNA: TGTGCCAGCAGCTTATTATCTAACTATGGCTACACCTTC
CDR3 protein: CASSLLSNYGYTF

V gene: TRBV7-2
J gene: TRBJ1-6
D gene: .
clone size: few
CDR3 DNA: TGTGCCAGCAGCTTAACCCAGGGTTCACCCCTCCACTTT
CDR3 protein: CASSLTQGSPLHF

V gene: TRBV7-8
J gene: TRBJ2-1
D gene: TRBD2
clone size: many
CDR3 DNA: TGTGCCAGCAGCTCAGTTCCTAGCGGGAACTCCTACAATGAGCAGTTCTTC
CDR3 protein: CASSSVPSGNSYNEQFF

V gene: TRBV18
J gene: TRBJ2-3
D gene: .
clone size: .
CDR3 DNA: TGTGCCAGCTCACCAAGGAGTTACAGCAGCACAGATACGCAGTATTTT
CDR3 protein: CASSPRSYSSTDTQYF

V gene: TRBV28
J gene: TRBJ1-2
D gene: .
clone size: .
CDR3 DNA: TGTGCCAGCAGTGAGCCAACAGGGACTCATGGCTACACCTTC
CDR3 protein: CASSEPTGTHGYTF

V gene: TRBV20-1
J gene: TRBJ2-7
D gene: TRBD2
clone size: many
CDR3 DNA: TGCAGTGCTGGGGATCTAGCGGGAGGCTACGAGCAGTACTTC
CDR3 protein: CSAGDLAGGYEQYF

V gene: TRBV19
J gene: TRBJ1-1
D gene: .
clone size: .
CDR3 DNA: TGTGCCAGTAGTACAGTCTTTTTACAGGACCTGAACACTGAAGCTTTCTTT
CDR3 protein: CASSTVFLQDLNTEAFF

V gene: TRBV6-2/TRBV6-3
J gene: TRBJ2-7
D gene: TRBD1
clone size: .
CDR3 DNA: TGTGCCAGCGGGTACCAGGTAACAGGGGGCGAGCAGTACTTC
CDR3 protein: CASGYQVTGGEQYF

V gene: TRBV28
J gene: TRBJ2-1
D gene: TRBD2
clone size: .
CDR3 DNA: TGTGCCAGCAGTTACCTTACAGGGTCAGCGGGAGGTATTGAGCAGTTCTTC
CDR3 protein: CASSYLTGSAGGIEQFF

V gene: TRBV7-2
J gene: TRBJ1-1
D gene: .
clone size: many
CDR3 DNA: TGTGCCAGCAGCTTACTTGGGGTGGGGAACACTGAAGCTTTCTTT
CDR3 protein: CASSLLGVGNTEAFF

V gene: TRBV10-3
J gene: TRBJ1-5
D gene: .
clone size: .
CDR3 DNA: TGTGCCATCAGTGGAGGTGAATTCCCCGTCAATTGGCCCCAGCATTTT
CDR3 protein: CAISGGEFPVNWPQHF

V gene: TRBV27
J gene: TRBJ1-5
D gene: .
clone size: .
CDR3 DNA: TGTGCCAGCAGTTTAACGGTCAGCTTCAATCAGCCCCAGCATTTT
CDR3 protein: CASSLTVSFNQPQHF

V gene: TRBV6-1
J gene: TRBJ1-6
D gene: .
clone size: few
CDR3 DNA: TGTGCCAGCAGTGAAGCCTGGGGGCGAATGTATTCACCCCTCCACTTT
CDR3 protein: CASSEAWGRMYSPLHF

V gene: TRBV7-9
J gene: TRBJ2-7
D gene: TRBD1
clone size: .
CDR3 DNA: TGTGCCAGCAGCCTTAGACAGGGGGTAACCTACGAGCAGTACTTC
CDR3 protein: CASSLRQGVTYEQYF

V gene: TRBV11-2
J gene: TRBJ2-7
D gene: TRBD1
clone size: .
CDR3 DNA: TGTGCCAGCAGCCCCGGGACAGGGGGTTCCTACGAGCAGCACTTC
CDR3 protein: CASSPGTGGSYEQHF

V gene: TRBV7-7
J gene: TRBJ1-1
D gene: TRBD1
clone size: .
CDR3 DNA: TGTGCTAGCAGTCGGGGCACTCCCGGTGGCGGACAGGGAATACCTGAAGCTTTCTTT
CDR3 protein: CASSRGTPGGGQGIPEAFF

V gene: TRBV5-1
J gene: TRBJ2-4
D gene: .
clone size: once
CDR3 DNA: TGCGCCAGCAGCCCTGAAGGCGGGGCTGTAGCCAAAAACATTCAGTACTTC
CDR3 protein: CASSPEGGAVAKNIQYF

V gene: TRBV7-9
J gene: TRBJ2-5
D gene: .
clone size: .
CDR3 DNA: TGTGCCAGCAGCCCAGGTCAGCAACAAGAGACCCAGTACTTC
CDR3 protein: CASSPGQQQETQYF

V gene: TRBV27
J gene: TRBJ1-2
D gene: .
clone size: .
CDR3 DNA: TGTGCCAGCAGTTTATCTGCAGGGAATATCGTTGGCTACACCTTC
CDR3 protein: CASSLSAGNIVGYTF

V gene: TRBV19
J gene: TRBJ1-1
D gene: TRBD1
clone size: .
CDR3 DNA: TGTGCCAGTAGCAGGACAGGTGCCTTGAACACTGAAGCTTTCTTT
CDR3 protein: CASSRTGALNTEAFF

V gene: TRBV7-9
J gene: TRBJ2-7
D gene: TRBD2
clone size: .
CDR3 DNA: TGTGCCAGCAGCCTCCTCAGGACTAGCGGAGCCTACGAGCAGTACTTC
CDR3 protein: CASSLLRTSGAYEQYF

V gene: TRBV9
J gene: TRBJ1-4
D gene: .
clone size: .
CDR3 DNA: TGTGCCAGCAGCGTAGGAGTGGGGGATCGTGAAAAACTGTTTTTT
CDR3 protein: CASSVGVGDREKLFF

V gene: TRBV27
J gene: TRBJ2-7
D gene: TRBD2
clone size: .
CDR3 DNA: TGTGCCAGCAGTTTATTCCCGGGAGGGGCCTACGAGCAGTACTTC
CDR3 protein: CASSLFPGGAYEQYF

V gene: TRBV30
J gene: TRBJ2-7
D gene: TRBD1
clone size: few
CDR3 DNA: TGTGCCTGGAGTGGGATCTATCGGGACAGGAGCTCCTACGAGCAGTACTTC
CDR3 protein: CAWSGIYRDRSSYEQYF

V gene: TRBV7-2
J gene: TRBJ2-2
D gene: .
clone size: .
CDR3 DNA: TGTGCCAGCAGCTCAGACAGCCATTCGAACACCGGGGAGCTGTTTTTT
CDR3 protein: CASSSDSHSNTGELFF